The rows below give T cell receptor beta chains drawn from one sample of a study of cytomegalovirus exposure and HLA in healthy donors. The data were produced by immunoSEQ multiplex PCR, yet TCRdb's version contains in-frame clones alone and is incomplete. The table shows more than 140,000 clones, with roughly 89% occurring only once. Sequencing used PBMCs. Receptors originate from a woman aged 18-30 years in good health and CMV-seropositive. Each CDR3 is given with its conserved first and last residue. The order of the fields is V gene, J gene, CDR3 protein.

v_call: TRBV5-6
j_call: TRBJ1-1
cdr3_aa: CASSSRPLRGTEAFF

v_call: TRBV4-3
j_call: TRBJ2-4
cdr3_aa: CASSQRTSGLAKNIQYF

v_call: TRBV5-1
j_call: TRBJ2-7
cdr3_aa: CASSLGGQGREQYF

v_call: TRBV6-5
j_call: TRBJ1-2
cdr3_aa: CASKRGGNYGYTF

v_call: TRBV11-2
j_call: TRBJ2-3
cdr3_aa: CASSLAGTGYTDTQYF

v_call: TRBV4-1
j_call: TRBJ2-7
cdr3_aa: CASSRGTSYEQYF

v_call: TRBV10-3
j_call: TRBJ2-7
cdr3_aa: CAISSLRDREAYEQYF

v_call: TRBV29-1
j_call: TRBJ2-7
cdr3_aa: CSVEIQGSHYEQYF

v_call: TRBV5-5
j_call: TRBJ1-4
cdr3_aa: CASSQTGAGEKLFF

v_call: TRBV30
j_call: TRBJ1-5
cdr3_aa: CAWTPGTSNQPQHF

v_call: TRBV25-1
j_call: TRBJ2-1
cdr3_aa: CASSDTGQGYNEQFF

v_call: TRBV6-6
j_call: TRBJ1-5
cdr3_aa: CASSRDRGDQPQHF

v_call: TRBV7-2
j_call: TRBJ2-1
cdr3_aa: CASSLVRENNEQFF

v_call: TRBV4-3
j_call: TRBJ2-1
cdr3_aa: CASSQGLGEYNEQFF

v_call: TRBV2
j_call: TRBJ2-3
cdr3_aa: CASSKGARIGIGGRDTQYF

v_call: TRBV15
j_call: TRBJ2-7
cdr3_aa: CATSPMGAREQYF

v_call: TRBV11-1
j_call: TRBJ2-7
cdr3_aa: CASSPDTHATYEQYF

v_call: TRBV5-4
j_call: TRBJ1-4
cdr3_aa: CASTLSPEWDRGTANEKLFF

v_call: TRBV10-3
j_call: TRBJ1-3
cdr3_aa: CAPLWGNTIYF

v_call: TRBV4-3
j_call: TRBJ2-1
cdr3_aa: CASSLEGLAGFSEQFF

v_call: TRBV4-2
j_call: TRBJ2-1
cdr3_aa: CASSGALEGHNEQFF

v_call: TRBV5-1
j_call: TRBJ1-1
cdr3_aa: CASSSRVGAGPEAFF

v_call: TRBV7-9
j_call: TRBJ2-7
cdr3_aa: CASSDRGQGASEQYF

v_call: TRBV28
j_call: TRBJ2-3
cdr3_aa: CASSDQWGRQGVTDTQYF

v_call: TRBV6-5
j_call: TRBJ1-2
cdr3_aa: CASTDPGTEGGYTF

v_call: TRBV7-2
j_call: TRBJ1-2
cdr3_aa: CASRRGTNYGYTF

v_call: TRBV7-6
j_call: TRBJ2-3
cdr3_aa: CASSMNRGTDTQYF

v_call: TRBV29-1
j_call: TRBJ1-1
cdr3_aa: CSVLTGGTEAFF

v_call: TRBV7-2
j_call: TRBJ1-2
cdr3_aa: CASSLGLGGIGYTF

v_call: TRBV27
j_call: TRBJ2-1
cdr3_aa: CASRASGSYNEQFF

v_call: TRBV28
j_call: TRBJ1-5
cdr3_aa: CASSPRKVAQHF

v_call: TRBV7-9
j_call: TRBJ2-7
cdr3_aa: CASTLGGDSEQYF

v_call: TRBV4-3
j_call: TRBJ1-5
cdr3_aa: CASSQEQGRQPQHF

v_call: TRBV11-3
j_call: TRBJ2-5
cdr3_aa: CASSFSGTSDTETQYF

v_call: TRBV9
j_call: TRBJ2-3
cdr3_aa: CASSPRLAGELDTQYF

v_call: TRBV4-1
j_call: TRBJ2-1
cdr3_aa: CASSQDWTVAEQFF

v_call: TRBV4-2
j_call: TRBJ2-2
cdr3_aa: CASSPPGGPTTGELFF

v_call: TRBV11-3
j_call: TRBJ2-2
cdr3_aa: CASSPSPGELFF

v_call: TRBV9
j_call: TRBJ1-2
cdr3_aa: CASSAGAGGYTF

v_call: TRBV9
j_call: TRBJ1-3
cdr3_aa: CASSARHGQGGSGNTIYF

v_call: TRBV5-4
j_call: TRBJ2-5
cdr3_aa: CASSLVGAPGETQYF

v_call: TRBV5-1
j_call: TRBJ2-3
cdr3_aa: CASMIAVSTDTQYF

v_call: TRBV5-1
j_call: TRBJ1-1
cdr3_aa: CASSLEEGQGADGAFF

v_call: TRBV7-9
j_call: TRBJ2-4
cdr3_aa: CASSLAPGQQNIQYF

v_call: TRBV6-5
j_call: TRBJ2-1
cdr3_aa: CASSYSPSIRHEQFF

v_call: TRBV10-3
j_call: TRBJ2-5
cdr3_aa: CAISGPRGDVEETQYF

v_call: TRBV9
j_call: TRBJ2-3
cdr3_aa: CASSQTRDRGRTDTQYF

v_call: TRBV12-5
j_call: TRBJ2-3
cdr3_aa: CASGLSQADTQYF

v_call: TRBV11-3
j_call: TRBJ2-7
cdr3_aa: CASSDQVSSHEQYF